This entry is about one T cell receptor (beta chain). The target of this receptor is not known. The record has no base qualities; no much larger clone is one base away. Whole blood was collected in K2EDTA tubes by collaborating institutions according to the institutions' own protocols. For TCRbeta analysis, collaborator samples were shipped as frozen whole blood, as isolated PBMCs, or as DNA extracted from either sample type. The CDR3, from cysteine to phenylalanine, totals 19 residues. Only the CDR3 region is kept as DNA, spanning 57 bases read in frame from base 1. CDR1 and CDR2 are read off the germline V gene as LGHNA and YSLEER. Unmatched junction bases come to 15, with V trimmed by 0 bases and J by 5 bases. TCRbeta CDR3 regions were amplified from genomic DNA by means of the immunoSEQ Assay, a bias-controlled multiplex PCR. On the study's bioinformatics: Nucleated cell counts per sample were estimated from amplification of reference gene primers within the assay. To quantify the absolute abundance of each unique TCRbeta CDR3 rearrangement, sequence reads were collapsed and filtered. Productive Simpson clonality was computed per sample as the square root of Simpson's diversity index over productive rearrangements. Held by TCRdb, this immuneACCESS table contains in-frame sequences only and omits some clones. Under half of the omission traces to an unresolved V gene where checked; the cause of the rest is unknown. That table furnishes V, J and clone size, whereas the DNA furnished D and trimming. The sample table contains about 120,000 clones; only one count was recorded for about three quarters of them. The ten most abundant clones make up roughly 5.6% of the sample.

The entry originates in a study of blood T cell repertoires in COVID-19 (dated by TCRdb to the early 2020s). About the full investigation: The collaborator samples originated in the United States, Italy and Spain and spanned the acute and convalescent phases of COVID-19. The prospective study material was composed of cDNA or gDNA derived from T cells, B-cell-depleted T cells, or PBMCs. Deeply sampled blood TCRbeta repertoires from subjects exposed to, actively infected with, or recovered from COVID-19 were included in the dataset. The repertoires were released in a freely available public database intended as a resource for research on the immune response to SARS-CoV-2. Samples came from the ongoing ImmuneRACE study (first 160 participants) plus 1,254 subjects from 6 global collaborators. Nearly every sample came with metadata listing a de-identified subject ID, COVID-19 status, age in years and sex. HLA class I and class II types, where available, came from metadata supplied by the sample provider rather than from assay-based typing. Results and caveats for the whole study, not just this receptor: Clinical and demographic metadata were provided uncurated, with the amount varying by source and participant.

The chain was built from TRBV4-3 and TRBJ1-1, with 10 bases in between that match TRBD1. The source is a man aged 65 to 85 with acute or convalescent COVID-19. Input material: peripheral blood. CDR3 loop: CASSQDESWTGGAGTEAFF. DNA sequence: TGCGCCAGCAGCCAAGACGAGTCGTGGACAGGGGGAGCTGGTACTGAAGCTTTCTTT.